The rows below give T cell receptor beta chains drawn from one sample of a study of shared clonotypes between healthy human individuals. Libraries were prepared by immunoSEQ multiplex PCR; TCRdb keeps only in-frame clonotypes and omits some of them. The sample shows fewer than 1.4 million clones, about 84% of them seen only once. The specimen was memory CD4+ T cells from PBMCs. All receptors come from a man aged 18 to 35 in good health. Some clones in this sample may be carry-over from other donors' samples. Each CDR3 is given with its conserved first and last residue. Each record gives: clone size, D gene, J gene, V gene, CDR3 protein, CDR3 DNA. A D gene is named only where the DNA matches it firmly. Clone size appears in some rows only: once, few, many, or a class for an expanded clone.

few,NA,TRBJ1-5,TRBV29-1,CSVRDLNQPQHF,TGCAGCGTGAGGGATTTAAATCAGCCCCAGCATTTT
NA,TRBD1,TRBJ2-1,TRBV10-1,CASSERPNRGRRVNEQFF,TGCGCCAGCAGTGAGCGCCCCAACAGGGGGCGACGGGTCAATGAGCAGTTCTTC
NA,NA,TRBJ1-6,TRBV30,CAWRSSRAWSPLHF,TGTGCCTGGAGGTCAAGCAGGGCTTGGTCACCCCTCCACTTT
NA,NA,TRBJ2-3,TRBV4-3,CASSQDRADTDTQYF,TGCGCCAGCAGCCAAGATAGGGCAGACACAGATACGCAGTATTTT
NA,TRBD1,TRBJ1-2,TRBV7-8,CASSLGPTGAGYTF,TGTGCCAGCAGCTTAGGTCCGACAGGGGCTGGCTACACCTTC
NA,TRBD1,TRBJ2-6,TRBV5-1,CASRDRGSGANVLTF,TGCGCCAGCAGGGACAGGGGGAGTGGGGCCAACGTCCTGACTTTC
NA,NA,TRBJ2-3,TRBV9,CASSVDPGGSTDTQYF,TGTGCCAGCAGCGTAGACCCTGGGGGCAGCACAGATACGCAGTATTTT
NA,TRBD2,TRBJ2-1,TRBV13,CASSLTFREDYGSYNEQFF,TGTGCCAGCAGCTTAACGTTCCGGGAGGACTATGGCTCCTACAATGAGCAGTTCTTC
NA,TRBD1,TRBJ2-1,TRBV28,CASSLSRGPSYNEQFF,TGTGCCAGCAGTTTATCCAGGGGGCCCTCCTACAATGAGCAGTTCTTC
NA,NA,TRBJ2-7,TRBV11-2,CASSSGTQRSYEQYF,TGTGCCAGCAGCTCAGGGACCCAGAGGTCCTACGAGCAGTACTTC